This TCR beta chain was identified in a study of monozygotic twins with inflammatory bowel disease. Findings and limits, study-wide: Distinct T cell subtypes could not be told apart.

TCRdb re-called the 5' RACE reads and shows each CDR3 protein once, DNA omitted. Its listing shows approximately 390,000 distinct CDR3 sequences. A remark on this clonotype: The antigen is unknown.

Sequencing used blood. The source is a human donor with ulcerative colitis or Crohn's disease, or a healthy co-twin of an affected twin (not recorded which).

CDR3 sequence reads: CASSRWGSEAFF. The chain couples TRBV27 to TRBJ1-1; TCRdb outputs TRBD1, but without DNA this stays unchecked. The germline V gene encodes CDR1 MNHEY and CDR2 SMNVEV (reference sequence). The CDR3 extends over 12 amino acids.